This entry describes one T cell receptor beta chain. This sample is drawn from a study of blood T cell repertoires in COVID-19. Turning to the study itself: Sources were T cells, B-cell-depleted T cells, or PBMCs; the material itself was cDNA or gDNA.

Original data processing: Quantification of nucleated cells was approximated via reference gene primer amplification. Sequencing was performed with immunoSEQ multiplex PCR; in TCRdb, only in-frame clones are kept and a portion is missing. V and J calls plus clone size are reproduced from that table; the DNA served to infer D and trimming. The sample has approximately 160,000 clones; around four fifths are singletons. The origin of this receptor is a woman older than 75 with acute or convalescent COVID-19. Sequencing was performed on peripheral blood.

The CDR3: CSVNKESSGNTIYF. CDR3 DNA: TGCAGCGTCAACAAGGAGAGCTCTGGAAACACCATATATTTT. The chain uses TRBV29-1 and TRBJ1-3; D not certain. The V and J ends lost 6 bases and 0 bases respectively, with 12 bases between them. Germline V gene lookup returns CDR1 SQVTM and CDR2 ANQGSEA. This CDR3 region has 14 residues.